This paragraph covers one TCR beta chain sequence. Its antigen is as yet unknown. Clones were sequenced by immunoSEQ multiplex PCR, and TCRdb holds only the in-frame ones, with some missing. The sample includes more than 65,000 clones, around 80% of them seen just once. The sample belongs to a study of OX40 agonist ivuxolimab in advanced cancers. Study outcomes and limitations: Among T cells, CD8+ cells averaged more expanded clones than CD4+ cells.

The CDR3 consists of 15 residues. V was cut by 4 bases and J by 1 base, with 13 bases left in between. CDR1 is WSHSY and CDR2 is SAAADI in the germline V gene. The receptor was derived from an adult with an advanced solid tumor such as melanoma, head and neck, liver or kidney cancer. The input for sequencing was CD4+ or CD8+ T cells sorted from blood, taken in a trial of the OX40 agonist ivuxolimab. The chain recombines TRBV10-2 with TRBJ2-5; D is possibly TRBD2 (7 bases). The DNA for the CDR3 is TGCGCCAGCAGTGGGGGGGGGCGTCGCCAAGAGACCCAGTACTTC. Translating gives CASSGGGRRQETQYF.